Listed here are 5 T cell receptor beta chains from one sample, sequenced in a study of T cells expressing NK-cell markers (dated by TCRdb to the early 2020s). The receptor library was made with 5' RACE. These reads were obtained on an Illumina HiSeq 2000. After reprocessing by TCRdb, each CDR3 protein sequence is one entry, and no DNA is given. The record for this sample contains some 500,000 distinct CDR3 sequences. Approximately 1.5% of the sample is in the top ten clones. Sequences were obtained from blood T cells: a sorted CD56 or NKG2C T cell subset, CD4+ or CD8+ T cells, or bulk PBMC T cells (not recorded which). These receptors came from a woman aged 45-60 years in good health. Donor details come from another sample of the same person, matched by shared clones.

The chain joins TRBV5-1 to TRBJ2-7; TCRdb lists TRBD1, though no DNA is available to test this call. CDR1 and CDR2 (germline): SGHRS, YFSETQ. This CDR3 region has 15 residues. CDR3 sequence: CASSLVGGSTYEQYF.

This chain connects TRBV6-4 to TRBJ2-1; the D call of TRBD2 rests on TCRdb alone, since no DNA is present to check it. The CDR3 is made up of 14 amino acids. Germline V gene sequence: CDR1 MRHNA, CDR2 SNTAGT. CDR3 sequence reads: CASSVAGGVGEQFF.

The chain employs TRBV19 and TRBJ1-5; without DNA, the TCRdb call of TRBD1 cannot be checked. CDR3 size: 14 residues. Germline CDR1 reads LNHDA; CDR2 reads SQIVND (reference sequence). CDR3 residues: CASSKRTGNQPQHF. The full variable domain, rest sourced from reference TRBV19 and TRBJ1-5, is DGGITQSPKYLFRKEGQNVTLSCEQNLNHDAMYWYRQDPGQGLRLIYYSQIVNDFQKGDIAEGYSVSREKKESFPLTVTSAQKNPTAFYLCASSKRTGNQPQHFGDGTRLSIL.

CDR3 loop: CASSQDLGLGQETQYF. This sequence joins TRBV18 and TRBJ2-5; TCRdb selects TRBD1, and the lack of DNA leaves this call unchecked. The germline gives CDR1 KGHSH, CDR2 LQKENI. The CDR3 consists of 16 residues.

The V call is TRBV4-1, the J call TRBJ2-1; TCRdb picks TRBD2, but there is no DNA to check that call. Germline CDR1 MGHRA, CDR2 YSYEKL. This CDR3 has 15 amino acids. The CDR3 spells CASSQGTRVENEQFF.